The clone carrying this T cell receptor (beta chain) was counted ten times or more. Its antigen is currently unknown. The CDR3 consists of 15 residues. With 5 bases clipped from V and 3 bases from J, the junction kept 5 bases outside the gene matches. The data are from a study of T cells after yellow fever vaccination. Whole-study results and caveats: Reappearance after the booster was seen for most primary-vaccination clones, at 95% to 96% CD4 and around 90% CD8. Shared CD4/CD8 clonotypes were a small share, likely from convergent recombination.

Template switching with 5'RACE generated the TCR cDNA and added a universal primer site and UMIs. TCRdb reanalysed the 5' RACE reads using MiXCR and keeps one entry per CDR3 protein. The table records 300,000 to 400,000 distinct CDR3 sequences, 12% of them present only once. The sequencing used CD4+ T cells sorted from PBMCs, collected 15 days after the yellow fever booster vaccination. V usage is TRBV12-3 or TRBV12-4 and J usage is TRBJ2-3; TRBD2 matches 10 bases. The sequence was obtained from a man between 18 and 35 years old who received the YFV17D yellow fever vaccine. The CDR3 protein is CASSTSGGATDTQYF. The CDR3 DNA follows: TGTGCCAGCAGTACGAGCGGGGGGGCTACAGATACGCAGTATTTT.